This T cell receptor beta chain derives from a study of read filtering for tumor transcriptome and immune sequencing. Study-level information: RNA-seq yielded only 85 to 1273 TCR reads, IR-seq about 4 to 10.27 million. The study, taken as a whole, reports: In IR-seq, single-read clonotypes were roughly 80% of clonotypes but about 3.5% of reads. Compared with RNA-seq, IR-seq gave much higher clonotype depth and reliability. This fraction held mixed bone marrow immune cells after CD138-negative sorting.

Molecular barcoded adaptors covering alpha/delta and beta/gamma chains were used on roughly 370 ng RNA. One entry per CDR3 protein, called by TCRdb with MiXCR from the reads. The table lists roughly 600 distinct CDR3 sequences, 55% to 75% of them singletons. V lost 5 bases and J lost 7; bases outside the gene matches: 12. The CDR3 length is 15 residues. Germline V CDR1 and CDR2: SGHTA, FQGNSA. Comment on this clonotype: What it binds is unknown.

The genes are TRBV7-2 and TRBJ2-7; 9 bases are a match to TRBD2. This TCR derives from a donor over 35 with multiple myeloma. This table probably holds off-target reads from a library built for another chain. The sequencing sample was made of a population of CD138-negative cells sorted from bone marrow. The CDR3 protein is CASSPQGGGGEEQYF. The CDR3 nucleotides are TGTGCCAGCAGCCCGCAAGGCGGGGGGGGCGAGGAGCAGTACTTC.